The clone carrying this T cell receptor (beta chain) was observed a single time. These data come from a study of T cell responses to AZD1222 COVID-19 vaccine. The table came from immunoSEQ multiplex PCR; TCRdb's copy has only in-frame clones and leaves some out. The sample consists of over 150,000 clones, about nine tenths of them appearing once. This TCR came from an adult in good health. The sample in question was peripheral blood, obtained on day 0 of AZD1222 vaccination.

CDR3 in DNA: TGTGCCAGCAGCCAAGACGGTCCCGAGGCCAATGAGCAGTTCTTC. Protein product: CASSQDGPEANEQFF. The V and J genes are TRBV4-2 and TRBJ2-1; D is unclear. CDR1 LGHNA and CDR2 YNFKEQ come from the germline V gene. The CDR3 sequence is 15 residues long. Trimming removed 0 bases at V and 6 bases at J, with 12 bases between.